This note documents a single TCR beta chain sequence. Antigen unknown. Before sequencing, viral peptide pools were used by the ViraFEST assay to expand antigen-specific CD4+ T cells. With approximately 9 days of culture completed, CD4+ T cells were isolated. The study found no prior SARS-CoV-2 infection in the vaccine recipients, who tested negative for nucleocapsid antibodies. On day 3 and again on day 7, half the medium was replaced with IL-2 medium. The V gene lost 3 bases and the J gene lost 6 bases, with 9 bases spanning the gap. Germline-derived CDR1 and CDR2 are SGHTA and FQGTGA. CDR3 length: 13 residues. Profiling relied on immunoSEQ multiplex PCR, and the TCRdb table lists in-frame clones only, not all of them. The table has 78,000 or so clones, 60% to 85% seen once; the top ten hold about 10%. This sample is drawn from a study of vaccination effects on CD4 cells after COVID-19.

The chain has TRBV7-3 and TRBJ2-1, with no clear D. The TCR originated in a human donor who received a COVID-19 vaccine. The sequencing here drew on CD4+ T cells from PBMCs cultured with SARS-CoV-2 spike peptides, taken before COVID-19 vaccination. The CDR3 is CASSLWVGNEQFF. DNA of the CDR3: TGTGCCAGCAGCTTGTGGGTAGGCAATGAGCAGTTCTTC.